What follows describes a single T cell receptor (beta chain). Its recognized antigen is unknown. The junction differs from germline at one of its ends, possibly a read error. Immediately after resection, surgical brain or tumor specimens were cryofrozen in liquid nitrogen, with peripheral blood cells collected concurrently. The data derive from a study of glioma-infiltrating T cells (dated by TCRdb to 2016 to 2017). Looking at the study overall: Low-grade gliomas were WHO grade II oligodendrogliomas or astrocytomas, and glioblastomas were WHO grade IV tumors sampled at initial rather than recurrent diagnosis. Glioma patients received dexamethasone for six or fewer days before surgery. Blood libraries targeted roughly 4.5- to 10-fold sequencing coverage of 920,000 or so peripheral T cells. Glioma tissue, non-neoplastic brain tissue and matched peripheral blood mononuclear cells were used as sources from which TCR alpha- and beta-chain repertoires were sequenced. To measure divergence between tissue and blood T-cell populations, each tissue-infiltrating repertoire was compared with the peripheral blood repertoire of the same patient. The paired cohort comprised three low-grade glioma patients, 7 or 8 primary glioblastoma patients and three non-glioma patients contributing non-neoplastic brain tissue. Study-level results and caveats: VJ-independent divergence between tissue and blood was lower than expected in non-neoplastic patients but higher than expected in all gliomas, particularly low-grade gliomas. Patients with low tissue-blood divergence were marked by a signature set of shared blood CDR3 motifs, and that set was depleted in highly divergent patients. Tissue and blood shared very few CDR3 sequences, a result attributed to high CDR3 diversity and limited sampling. Small numbers underpinned the group comparisons: 7 to 9 glioblastoma patients, three low-grade glioma patients and three non-neoplastic patients.

In the germline V gene, CDR1 corresponds to MGHRA and CDR2 to YSYEKL. CDR3 length: 15 amino acids, cysteine to phenylalanine. Kept here is only the CDR3 DNA, which spans 45 bases and is read in frame from base 1. The iRepertoire nested amplicon-rescue multiplex PCR (arm-PCR) platform was used to amplify TCR alpha and beta CDR3 regions from RNA. One-step reverse transcription and amplification used roughly 95-450 ng of tissue mRNA or PBMC total RNA as input. Following bead purification, Illumina adapters were added through a secondary multiplex PCR, and the libraries were then gel-purified between 200 and 400 bp. The libraries contained internal 6-nucleotide barcodes that were used for demultiplexing. Libraries were sequenced on an Illumina MiSeq with 2x220 or 2x250 nucleotide paired-end reads. The authors' pipeline ran thus. Paired reads were merged using FLASH 1.2.11 and aligned with BWA-MEM to the GRCh37 human genome, and TRA and TRB reads were then extracted. An IMGT-derived reference of cassette sequences and CDR3 motifs, with pseudogenes included, was used for V and J assignment. Three-frame translation of reads was performed, and productive CDR3s were defined as those with a C...FGXG motif and no stop codons. Clonotypes were defined as unique combinations of V-J cassette pair and CDR3 amino acid sequence. Hamming distance filtering was applied to reads, with thresholds set by the sequence error rate of each sample in mapped regions. TCRdb trimmed the raw reads at Q25, called clones with MiXCR and kept productive beta chains. Rows are combined by CDR3 protein, so each entry shows the most common genes and DNA. The V and J calls, along with clone size, are taken from TCRdb and not from the paper's own processing. The sample table lists a few hundred thousand distinct CDR3 sequences, about 40% of them with a count of one. About 11% of the sample lies in the top ten.

Rearrangement joined TRBV4-1 to TRBJ2-1; TRBD1 fits 8 bases in the junction. This sequence was found in a human donor with low-grade glioma or glioblastoma, undergoing nonglioma brain surgery, or in good health (not recorded which). The specimen sequenced was glioma tissue, nonneoplastic brain tissue, or PBMCs (not recorded which). This receptor has the CDR3 CAGSQEWDRYNEQFF. Here is the DNA: TGCGCCGGCAGCCAAGAATGGGACAGGTACAATGAGCAGTTCTTC.